Shown below are 5 T cell receptor beta chains from a single sample sequenced in a study of blood T cell repertoires in COVID-19. Profiling relied on immunoSEQ multiplex PCR, and the TCRdb table lists in-frame clones only, not all of them. Of around 250,000 clones in the sample, around 80% were seen once. The sample was PBMCs or T cells enriched from blood (not recorded which). The receptors come from a middle-aged man who had been exposed to COVID-19.

This clone came up once. This chain uses TRBV3-1 (or the pseudogene TRBV3-2) with TRBJ1-5; TRBD1 aligns across 7 bases. Germline lookup yields CDR1 LGHDT and CDR2 YNNKEL (reference sequence). The J segment lost 6 bases and the V segment lost 6 bases, leaving 8 bases of the junction unmatched. This CDR3 is built from 14 residues. CDR3 DNA sequence: TGTGCCAGCAGAAGTACAGGGGCTGGTCAGCCCCAGCATTTT. It codes for CASRSTGAGQPQHF.

This CDR3 is CASGPGAYEQYF. The DNA for the CDR3 is TGTGCCAGCGGTCCAGGGGCTTACGAGCAGTACTTC. This chain connects TRBV6-5 to TRBJ2-7; D is perhaps TRBD1 (6 bases). In germline, CDR1 is MNHEY, CDR2 SVGAGI. V was shortened by 8 bases and J by 4 bases, with 12 bases between the two germline ends. The CDR3 extends over 12 amino acids.

The chain is built from TRBV27 and TRBJ2-1, with TRBD1 matching over 8 bases. CDR1 and CDR2 from the germline V gene are MNHEY and SMNVEV (reference sequence). This CDR3 spans 15 amino acids. After removal of 5 bases from V and 2 bases from J, the junction contained 5 bases not matched to a gene. In nucleotides, the CDR3 is TGTGCCAGCAGTCTGGACAGGGCGGCCTACAATGAGCAGTTCTTC. Protein: CASSLDRAAYNEQFF.

V usage is TRBV6-5 and J usage is TRBJ2-1; 12 positions match TRBD2. Looked up from germline, CDR1 is MNHEY and CDR2 is SVGAGI. There are 15 residues in the CDR3. With V trimmed by 4 bases and J by 6 bases, 4 bases remained unmatched. In DNA, the CDR3 is TGTGCCAGCAGTTTCGGGACTAGCGGGCCCAATGAGCAGTTCTTC. This codes for CASSFGTSGPNEQFF.

This clone was counted once. V usage is TRBV2 and J usage is TRBJ2-5; 7 nucleotides line up with TRBD1. CDR3 length: 13 residues. Germline assignment: CDR1 SNHLY and CDR2 FYNNEI. Unmatched junction bases numbered 7, after V lost 7 bases and J lost 5 bases. CDR3 sequence reads: CASIPGGGETQYF. The CDR3 DNA follows: TGTGCCAGCATCCCAGGGGGTGGGGAGACCCAGTACTTC.